This TCR beta chain comes out of a study of cytomegalovirus exposure and HLA in healthy donors. Overall study results and limits: About 150 TCR beta chains were listed as cytomegalovirus-associated. Being productive about 87% or about 30% of the time was typical of most TCR beta V segments in an earlier analysis. The presence/absence work took it that sequencing depth was about the same across donors.

The study sampled nominally healthy donors, though unrecorded immune exposures were likely. Notes on this clone: Antigen unknown. An end of the junction differs from the germline gene, which may be a read error.

In the PCR, 60 Vbeta and 13 Jbeta primers were used. Sequencing was performed with immunoSEQ multiplex PCR; in TCRdb, only in-frame clones are kept and a portion is missing. The profile shows under 200,000 clones, more than 60% of them singletons. The CDR3 is 11 residues long. In germline, CDR1 is SEHNR, CDR2 FQNEAQ (reference sequence). V and J are TRBV7-9 and TRBJ2-7; 8 bases match TRBD2. This clonotype was sampled from a male donor in good health and CMV-seronegative. Sequenced material: PBMCs. The CDR3, as DNA: TGTGCCAGCAGCTTAGCGGCACTAGCGGTGTTC. Protein product: CASSLAALAVF.